This is a list of T cell receptor beta chains from one sample in a study of early T cells in non-severe SARS-CoV-2 infection. TCRdb re-derived calls from the 5' RACE reads in MiXCR, one entry per CDR3 protein. The sample consists of more than 80,000 distinct CDR3 sequences, about 13% of them appearing once. The sample consisted of whole blood. These receptors were taken from an adult who was a healthcare worker with PCR-confirmed SARS-CoV-2 infection or an uninfected control (not recorded which). Both conserved end residues are trimmed from each CDR3. Fields, in order: V gene, J gene, clone size, CDR3 protein. A row's size may be missing; if present it is once, few, many or a size class.

V gene: TRBV6-5; J gene: TRBJ2-1; clone size: many; CDR3 protein: ASSIGVWGEQF
V gene: TRBV9; J gene: TRBJ2-5; clone size: many; CDR3 protein: ASGRGASGGFVQETQY
V gene: TRBV30; J gene: TRBJ2-7; clone size: few; CDR3 protein: AWTGMNEQY
V gene: TRBV20-1; J gene: TRBJ1-2; clone size: few; CDR3 protein: SAETGGYGYT
V gene: TRBV6-5; J gene: TRBJ2-2; clone size: few; CDR3 protein: ASSQGFTGELF
V gene: TRBV18; J gene: TRBJ2-3; clone size: few; CDR3 protein: ASSLRTGGDTQY
V gene: TRBV5-1; J gene: TRBJ2-1; clone size: many; CDR3 protein: ASREQGTYNEQF
V gene: TRBV10-3; J gene: TRBJ2-5; clone size: .; CDR3 protein: AIRDRVDPTGATQY
V gene: TRBV11-2; J gene: TRBJ2-5; clone size: few; CDR3 protein: ASSLDLSETQY
V gene: TRBV12-3/TRBV12-4; J gene: TRBJ1-2; clone size: many; CDR3 protein: ASSLVQGYGYT
V gene: TRBV7-9; J gene: TRBJ1-4; clone size: many; CDR3 protein: ASSPAAGRTLANEKLF
V gene: TRBV10-3; J gene: TRBJ1-4; clone size: few; CDR3 protein: AIRPGQGLNEKLF
V gene: TRBV29-1; J gene: TRBJ2-1; clone size: .; CDR3 protein: SVGPSDGGQF
V gene: TRBV6-5; J gene: TRBJ1-4; clone size: .; CDR3 protein: ASSYGTGGFNKKLF
V gene: TRBV7-3; J gene: TRBJ2-2; clone size: few; CDR3 protein: ASSLTPGTSGGLNTGELF
V gene: TRBV27; J gene: TRBJ1-1; clone size: .; CDR3 protein: ASSAGMAEAF
V gene: TRBV12-5; J gene: TRBJ1-1; clone size: few; CDR3 protein: ASGPSGGEAF
V gene: TRBV6-2/TRBV6-3; J gene: TRBJ1-6; clone size: many; CDR3 protein: ASNVNPYNSPLH
V gene: TRBV7-2; J gene: TRBJ2-3; clone size: .; CDR3 protein: ASSQQTSTDTQY
V gene: TRBV7-6; J gene: TRBJ2-1; clone size: many; CDR3 protein: ASSLVAGTLNEQF
V gene: TRBV12-3/TRBV12-4; J gene: TRBJ2-1; clone size: many; CDR3 protein: ASSPLTGAPNEQF
V gene: TRBV6-5; J gene: TRBJ2-3; clone size: .; CDR3 protein: ASSYSLRPSTDTQY
V gene: TRBV19; J gene: TRBJ1-3; clone size: many; CDR3 protein: ASSIMGVGYGNTIY
V gene: TRBV5-8; J gene: TRBJ2-5; clone size: many; CDR3 protein: ASRSGGPGAQY
V gene: TRBV18; J gene: TRBJ1-1; clone size: .; CDR3 protein: ASSPPITPAGTEAF
V gene: TRBV12-3/TRBV12-4; J gene: TRBJ1-1; clone size: .; CDR3 protein: ASSLSSKGASEAF
V gene: TRBV11-2; J gene: TRBJ2-3; clone size: .; CDR3 protein: ASSFLPQRGTDTQY
V gene: TRBV6-1; J gene: TRBJ2-7; clone size: .; CDR3 protein: ASSVDFYEQY
V gene: TRBV29-1; J gene: TRBJ2-7; clone size: few; CDR3 protein: SVGGRGVYEQY
V gene: TRBV10-3; J gene: TRBJ2-5; clone size: .; CDR3 protein: AIRIDRYETQY
V gene: TRBV11-3; J gene: TRBJ2-5; clone size: few; CDR3 protein: ASSQGLAGETQY
V gene: TRBV18; J gene: TRBJ2-2; clone size: .; CDR3 protein: ASSPPQGTTGELF
V gene: TRBV5-1; J gene: TRBJ2-5; clone size: few; CDR3 protein: ASSPTGTLETQY